The rows below give T cell receptor beta chains drawn from one sample of a study of cytomegalovirus exposure and HLA in healthy donors. This table comes from immunoSEQ multiplex PCR, and its TCRdb copy is limited to in-frame clones, with some not included. The data contain some 87,000 clones, around two thirds of them seen just once; the ten biggest clones take up about 5%. Source material: PBMCs. The origin of the receptors is a woman under 40 in good health and CMV-seropositive. Each CDR3 is given with its conserved first and last residue. Fields, in order: V gene, J gene, CDR3 protein.

V gene: TRBV5-1; J gene: TRBJ2-7; CDR3 protein: CASSLDAQTGSYEQYF
V gene: TRBV6-5; J gene: TRBJ1-2; CDR3 protein: CASSPKDRLNYGYTF
V gene: TRBV30; J gene: TRBJ1-6; CDR3 protein: CAWSPGAANSPLHF
V gene: TRBV7-9; J gene: TRBJ1-5; CDR3 protein: CASSANQGGGNQPQHF
V gene: TRBV7-5; J gene: TRBJ1-3; CDR3 protein: CARSRGQGNTIYF
V gene: TRBV6-5; J gene: TRBJ2-5; CDR3 protein: CASSYRGFGSQETQYF
V gene: TRBV7-3; J gene: TRBJ1-2; CDR3 protein: CASSYRGNYGYTF
V gene: TRBV5-1; J gene: TRBJ1-4; CDR3 protein: CASRQGDTNEKLFF
V gene: TRBV6-5; J gene: TRBJ1-1; CDR3 protein: CASSYSMSRMNTEAFF
V gene: TRBV7-7; J gene: TRBJ2-3; CDR3 protein: CASSSNPLGTQYF
V gene: TRBV6-1; J gene: TRBJ1-2; CDR3 protein: CASSPRRQGAGYTF
V gene: TRBV29-1; J gene: TRBJ2-3; CDR3 protein: CSVRGQTDTQYF
V gene: TRBV2; J gene: TRBJ1-2; CDR3 protein: CASVEAGANYGYTF
V gene: TRBV19; J gene: TRBJ2-7; CDR3 protein: CASQDRGRPYEQYF
V gene: TRBV5-1; J gene: TRBJ2-7; CDR3 protein: CASSLAGRGVSYEQYF
V gene: TRBV6-5; J gene: TRBJ2-1; CDR3 protein: CASRERGGYNEQFF
V gene: TRBV4-1; J gene: TRBJ2-2; CDR3 protein: CASSQAGPTGELFF
V gene: TRBV18; J gene: TRBJ1-2; CDR3 protein: CASSLRQGEYLGYTF
V gene: TRBV7-9; J gene: TRBJ2-1; CDR3 protein: CASSQLTSSEQFF
V gene: TRBV5-6; J gene: TRBJ2-5; CDR3 protein: CASSFNGRETQYF
V gene: TRBV15; J gene: TRBJ2-7; CDR3 protein: CATSRDDRADQEQYF
V gene: TRBV2; J gene: TRBJ1-6; CDR3 protein: CASTRGFNSPLHF
V gene: TRBV6-5; J gene: TRBJ1-4; CDR3 protein: CASANRVGEKLFF
V gene: TRBV28; J gene: TRBJ2-3; CDR3 protein: CASSSPGGPTDTQYF
V gene: TRBV6-5; J gene: TRBJ1-4; CDR3 protein: CASSYSGGGNEKLFF
V gene: TRBV6-1; J gene: TRBJ2-7; CDR3 protein: CASSEAETVKSFEQYF
V gene: TRBV11-2; J gene: TRBJ2-1; CDR3 protein: CASSSGQFYEQFF
V gene: TRBV29-1; J gene: TRBJ1-5; CDR3 protein: CSVGTGGQPQHF
V gene: TRBV6-5; J gene: TRBJ2-2; CDR3 protein: CASSYSGFQTGELFF
V gene: TRBV5-8; J gene: TRBJ1-5; CDR3 protein: CASDRGYNQPQHF
V gene: TRBV7-2; J gene: TRBJ2-7; CDR3 protein: CASSPQGQAYEQYF
V gene: TRBV19; J gene: TRBJ2-3; CDR3 protein: CASKQRGGTDTQYF
V gene: TRBV7-3; J gene: TRBJ1-1; CDR3 protein: CASSLTPNTEAFF
V gene: TRBV11-2; J gene: TRBJ1-1; CDR3 protein: CASRPTGPMNTEAFF
V gene: TRBV7-2; J gene: TRBJ2-7; CDR3 protein: CASSLGGREHEQYF
V gene: TRBV13; J gene: TRBJ1-2; CDR3 protein: CASSLEDRGTRSNYGYTF
V gene: TRBV19; J gene: TRBJ1-1; CDR3 protein: CASSTKRTGGTEAFF
V gene: TRBV19; J gene: TRBJ2-1; CDR3 protein: CASSTGQGAANEQFF
V gene: TRBV5-1; J gene: TRBJ1-1; CDR3 protein: CASSSQGSDTEAFF
V gene: TRBV7-2; J gene: TRBJ1-1; CDR3 protein: CASSLAADLGTEAFF
V gene: TRBV5-4; J gene: TRBJ1-1; CDR3 protein: CASSLVSHMNTEAFF
V gene: TRBV6-5; J gene: TRBJ1-3; CDR3 protein: CASSYMAGGDTIYF
V gene: TRBV6-1; J gene: TRBJ1-2; CDR3 protein: CASSVARQGNYGYTF
V gene: TRBV6-5; J gene: TRBJ1-2; CDR3 protein: CASSYRQDNYGYTF
V gene: TRBV18; J gene: TRBJ1-2; CDR3 protein: CASSPRWGDYGYTF
V gene: TRBV11-1; J gene: TRBJ2-7; CDR3 protein: CASSRDNYEQYF
V gene: TRBV6-5; J gene: TRBJ2-3; CDR3 protein: CARRASGGRDTQYF
V gene: TRBV6-5; J gene: TRBJ1-2; CDR3 protein: CASSYGTGGQNGYPF
V gene: TRBV28; J gene: TRBJ2-5; CDR3 protein: CASSPPGTGFEAQYF
V gene: TRBV19; J gene: TRBJ2-1; CDR3 protein: CASSLIRAGGAQFF
V gene: TRBV6-5; J gene: TRBJ1-2; CDR3 protein: CASSYYNPDRGYGYTF
V gene: TRBV19; J gene: TRBJ1-3; CDR3 protein: CASSGLSGNTIYF
V gene: TRBV18; J gene: TRBJ1-6; CDR3 protein: CASSLTTGGPTSSYNSPLHF